Reported below is one T cell receptor (beta chain). This sample was taken from a study of blood T cells in healthy people across ages. This CDR3 spans 15 amino acids. Germline assignment: CDR1 SGHTA and CDR2 FQGNSA. J was trimmed by 2 bases and V by 5 bases; bases with no gene match: 5. Total RNA, at least 5 micrograms per sample, was extracted from PBMCs. A sample-barcoded 5' primer and a J-beta primer mix were used in a second PCR of roughly 6 to 11 cycles. Carrying 12 random nucleotides, a template-switch adaptor labeled each individual cDNA molecule. TCRdb called the 5' RACE reads again in MiXCR, with one record for every CDR3 protein. The sample lists hundreds of thousands of distinct CDR3 sequences; 36% were seen once.

The source is a man aged 18-30 years in good health. V usage is TRBV7-2 and J usage is TRBJ2-4; 8 bases match TRBD1. The sample was blood. CDR3 region: CASSLTGVTKNIQYF. The CDR3 coding sequence is TGTGCCAGCAGCCTGACAGGGGTGACCAAAAACATTCAGTACTTC.